Listed below are T cell receptor beta chains from one sample, sequenced in a study of cytomegalovirus exposure and HLA in healthy donors. Method: immunoSEQ multiplex PCR; TCRdb's copy keeps in-frame clones and lacks some. The sample holds some 200,000 clones; 80% to 85% are singletons and the top ten take 6.3%. Sequencing was performed on PBMCs. The receptors shown here come from a middle-aged man in good health and CMV-seropositive. Each CDR3 is given with its conserved first and last residue. Each record gives: D gene, J gene, clone size, V gene, CDR3 DNA, CDR3 protein. D genes are given only for firm matches. The listing skips clone size in some rows; elsewhere it reads once, few, many or a size class.

D: -
J: TRBJ1-1
size: -
V: TRBV2
DNA: TGTGCCAGCAGCTGGACACCTACGAACACTGAAGCTTTCTTT
CDR3: CASSWTPTNTEAFF

D: TRBD1
J: TRBJ2-1
size: -
V: TRBV2
DNA: TGTGCCATTGACAGGGGACTGCAGTTCTTC
CDR3: CAIDRGLQFF

D: -
J: TRBJ1-5
size: -
V: TRBV27
DNA: TGTGCCAGCAGTTTATGGGGCCGGGATCAGCCCCAGCATTTT
CDR3: CASSLWGRDQPQHF

D: -
J: TRBJ1-4
size: few
V: TRBV27
DNA: TGTGCCAGCCGTCGCACAGGGACCTCTAATGAAAAACTGTTTTTT
CDR3: CASRRTGTSNEKLFF

D: TRBD1
J: TRBJ2-2
size: -
V: TRBV6-6
DNA: TGTGCCAGCACTAGGACAGGGGGCAACACCGGGGAGCTGTTTTTT
CDR3: CASTRTGGNTGELFF

D: -
J: TRBJ1-2
size: -
V: TRBV5-4
DNA: TGTGCCAGCAGCTCCGGACAGCTCTATGGCTACACCTTC
CDR3: CASSSGQLYGYTF

D: TRBD1
J: TRBJ2-7
size: once
V: TRBV5-1
DNA: TGCGCCAGCAGCTGGGGCCTGACAGGGTACATCTCCGAGCAGTACTTC
CDR3: CASSWGLTGYISEQYF

D: -
J: TRBJ2-6
size: once
V: TRBV4-1
DNA: TGCGCCAGCAGCCAAGGACATGGCGGGGCCAACGTCCTGACTTTC
CDR3: CASSQGHGGANVLTF

D: TRBD1
J: TRBJ1-5
size: -
V: TRBV15
DNA: TGTGCCACCAGCAGAGACAGGGGGAGTGGCAATCAGCCCCAGCATTTT
CDR3: CATSRDRGSGNQPQHF

D: TRBD2
J: TRBJ2-7
size: few
V: TRBV7-2
DNA: TGTGCCAGCAGCCCCCTCGGGGCGGGGGACTACGAGCAGTACTTC
CDR3: CASSPLGAGDYEQYF

D: -
J: TRBJ2-5
size: -
V: TRBV5-6
DNA: TGTGCCAGCAGCTATTCCAGGGAAGAGACCCAGTACTTC
CDR3: CASSYSREETQYF